The 28 T cell receptor beta chains in this list originate from one sample, sequenced in a study of blood T cell repertoires in COVID-19. Here immunoSEQ multiplex PCR was the method, and the copy in TCRdb shows in-frame clones only, minus some. The sample lists about 200,000 clones, about 88% occurring once. Material: peripheral blood. Receptor source: a man in his sixties with acute or convalescent COVID-19.

This chain links TRBV2 with TRBJ1-4; D call uncertain. V was shortened by 3 bases and J by 3 bases, with 11 bases between the two germline ends. Germline values: CDR1 SNHLY, CDR2 FYNNEI. This CDR3 is 15 amino acids long. This CDR3 is CASSETPAANEKLFF. In DNA form, the CDR3 reads TGTGCCAGCAGTGAGACCCCGGCGGCTAATGAAAAACTGTTTTTT.

This clone came up a few times. The chain joins TRBV5-6 to TRBJ2-4; tentatively, D is TRBD1 (5 bases). Germline CDR1 is SGHDT and CDR2 is YYEEEE. The CDR3 extends over 15 amino acids. V lost 4 bases to trimming and J lost 3 bases, with 14 bases between them. The CDR3: CASSPILGDKNIQYF. CDR3 coding DNA: TGTGCCAGCAGCCCCATCTTAGGGGACAAAAACATTCAGTACTTC.

This clone is a singleton in its sample. This chain joins TRBV4-1 and TRBJ2-5, with 10 bases that match TRBD2. Germline-derived CDR1 and CDR2 are MGHRA and YSYEKL. Trimming cost V 2 bases and J 3 bases; bases outside gene matches: 3. The CDR3 contains 15 residues. In DNA form, the CDR3 reads TGCGCCAGCAGCCAACCCGGGACTAGCGAAGAGACCCAGTACTTC. Amino acid sequence: CASSQPGTSEETQYF.

This clone was observed at least ten times. The V call is TRBV6-1, the J call TRBJ2-2; possibly TRBD1 for D (5 bases). This CDR3 spans 16 amino acids. The ends were cut back, 4 bases at V and 0 bases at J, with 12 bases in the middle. CDR1 is MNHNS, CDR2 SASEGT, per germline. CDR3 in amino acids: CASSALSTANTGELFF. The CDR3 region has the DNA TGTGCCAGCAGTGCTTTGTCGACAGCGAACACCGGGGAGCTGTTTTTT.

The CDR3 reads CASSFETLTNEQYF. DNA of the CDR3: TGTGCCAGCAGCTTCGAAACCCTAACCAACGAGCAGTACTTC. This chain connects TRBV7-9 to TRBJ2-7; D gene unclear. The CDR3 sequence is 14 residues long. V was trimmed by 3 bases and J by 5 bases, leaving 14 bases between them. Per germline, CDR1 SEHNR and CDR2 FQNEAQ (reference sequence).

V gene TRBV24-1 combines with J gene TRBJ2-1, with D possibly being TRBD1 (5 bases). The V end was cut by 6 bases, the J end by 5 bases, with 13 bases between. The CDR3 loop spans 14 amino acids. Germline V CDR1 and CDR2: KGHDR, SFDVKD. The CDR3 DNA reads as TGTGCCACCAGTACCCGACAGACCCACAATGAGCAGTTCTTC. As protein: CATSTRQTHNEQFF.

This chain connects TRBV5-1 to TRBJ2-7; 8 bases match TRBD1. The J segment lost 4 bases and the V segment lost 0 bases, leaving 6 bases of the junction unmatched. The CDR3 runs to 15 residues. The germline V gene has CDR1 SGHRS and CDR2 YFSETQ. The CDR3 sequence is CASSLVSGGEYEQYF. In nucleotides, the CDR3 is TGCGCCAGCAGCTTGGTGTCAGGGGGCGAGTACGAGCAGTACTTC.

This rearrangement joins TRBV28 to TRBJ1-6; possibly TRBD1 for D (5 bases). The germline gives CDR1 MDHEN, CDR2 SYDVKM. This CDR3 contains 17 residues. V dropped 3 bases and J dropped 6 bases, with 18 bases sitting between them. CDR3: CASSLPIPGLGNSPLHF. The CDR3 DNA is TGTGCCAGCAGTTTGCCTATTCCAGGGCTCGGTAATTCACCCCTCCACTTT. Using reference TRBV28 and TRBJ1-6 for the parts outside the CDR3, the full variable domain is DVKVTQSSRYLVKRTGEKVFLECVQDMDHENMFWYRQDPGLGLRLIYFSYDVKMKEKGDIPEGYSVSREKKERFSLILESASTNQTSMYLCASSLPIPGLGNSPLHFGNGTRLTVT.

The chain couples TRBV29-1 to TRBJ1-2, with a tentative D call TRBD1 (6 bases). This CDR3 is built from 14 residues. Germline V CDR1 and CDR2: SQVTM, ANQGSEA. The V end was cut by 8 bases, the J end by 4 bases, with 20 bases between. The CDR3 loop is CSTFSGGAAYGYTF. CDR3 sequence (DNA): TGCAGCACCTTCAGTGGGGGCGCCGCCTATGGCTACACCTTC.

This clone occurred once. This sequence joins TRBV2 and TRBJ1-5, with 7 bases lining up with TRBD1. V trimming: 11 bases; J trimming: 6 bases; junction bases outside the gene matches: 10. The V gene's germline CDR1 is SNHLY and CDR2 FYNNEI. This CDR3 contains 13 residues. CDR3 in DNA: TGTGCCTCCCACAGGGGTTTGGGTCAGCCCCAGCATTTT. Translation gives CASHRGLGQPQHF.

The chain carries TRBV9 and TRBJ1-2; D is possibly TRBD1 (6 bases). CDR3 length: 14 residues. Germline loops: CDR1 SGDLS, CDR2 YYNGEE. Trimming pared 2 bases from V and 4 bases from J, leaving 12 bases between. CDR3 bases: TGTGCCAGCAGCGTCAGGGAAGGGGGCTATGGCTACACCTTC. It specifies CASSVREGGYGYTF.

This chain connects TRBV7-9 to TRBJ2-3; TRBD2 matches at 8 bases. CDR1 is SEHNR and CDR2 is FQNEAQ in the germline V gene (reference sequence). This CDR3 is built from 15 residues. Germline trimming cut 5 bases from V and 1 base from J; bases unmatched to any gene: 5. The CDR3 is CASSPPGGGTDTQYF. CDR3 DNA: TGTGCCAGCAGCCCACCGGGGGGGGGCACAGATACGCAGTATTTT.

The CDR3 region has the DNA TGTGCCATCGGGGAGAACAATCAGCCCCAGCATTTT. It is translated as CAIGENNQPQHF. The chain uses TRBV10-3 and TRBJ1-5, with D uncertain. Looked up from germline, CDR1 is ENHRY and CDR2 is SYGVKD. The CDR3 has 12 amino acids. Trimming pared 8 bases from V and 3 bases from J, leaving 8 bases between.

The rearrangement joins TRBV27 to TRBJ1-5; D gene uncertain. V was trimmed by 3 bases and J by 3 bases, leaving 9 bases between them. This CDR3 is built from 14 residues. CDR1 is MNHEY and CDR2 is SMNVEV in the germline V gene (reference sequence). CDR3 loop: CASSFGGNNQPQHF. The CDR3 DNA reads TGTGCCAGCAGTTTTGGAGGCAACAATCAGCCCCAGCATTTT.

The J gene is TRBJ2-7, the V gene TRBV5-1; 7 bases map to TRBD1. The CDR3 is 14 residues long. Germline values: CDR1 SGHRS, CDR2 YFSETQ. The junction had 0 bases not matched to a gene; V was cut back by 0 bases and J by 0 bases. This CDR3 is CASSLGDSSYEQYF. The CDR3 region has the DNA TGCGCCAGCAGCTTGGGGGACAGCTCCTACGAGCAGTACTTC.

J is TRBJ1-2 and V is TRBV7-8, with no clear D. CDR3 length: 13 residues. Germline loops: CDR1 SGHVS, CDR2 FQNEAQ. The V end was cut by 0 bases, the J end by 3 bases, with 5 bases between. CDR3 loop: CASSLAHYYGYTF. In DNA form, the CDR3 reads TGTGCCAGCAGCTTAGCTCACTACTATGGCTACACCTTC.

This chain joins TRBV27 and TRBJ2-7, with 10 bases identical to TRBD1. CDR1 is MNHEY and CDR2 is SMNVEV in the germline V gene (reference sequence). Trimming took 5 bases from V and 6 from J; bases not matched to a gene: 13. There are 16 residues in the CDR3. The DNA for the CDR3 is TGTGCCAGCAGTCTACAAACGCCGGGACAGGGGTCCGAGCAGTACTTC. The encoded protein is CASSLQTPGQGSEQYF.

The genes are TRBV18 and TRBJ2-5; D is perhaps TRBD1 (5 bases). CDR1 is KGHSH, CDR2 LQKENI, per germline. CDR3 size: 14 residues. V gave up 5 bases and J gave up 4 bases, with 14 bases separating them. CDR3 region: CASSAGKVTETQYF. In DNA form, the CDR3 reads TGTGCCAGCTCAGCAGGGAAAGTAACAGAGACCCAGTACTTC.

This chain joins TRBV19 and TRBJ1-2; D gene uncertain. Per germline, CDR1 LNHDA and CDR2 SQIVND (reference sequence). With 3 bases removed from V and 4 bases from J, the gap between germline ends came to 12 bases. The CDR3 has 14 residues. CDR3 amino acids: CASSIDMTVYGYTF. The CDR3 DNA reads TGTGCCAGTAGTATCGACATGACGGTCTATGGCTACACCTTC.

This chain links TRBV15 with TRBJ2-7; 7 nucleotides match TRBD2. Trimming at V came to 10 bases and at J to 4 bases, leaving 19 bases not matched to a gene. CDR1 is LNHNV and CDR2 is YYDKDF in the germline V gene (reference sequence). CDR3 length equals 16 residues. The CDR3 DNA follows: TGTGCCATCGGGGATGGAGCGGGACTGAGGCCGTACGAGCAGTACTTC. Its protein is CAIGDGAGLRPYEQYF.

The chain recombines TRBV25-1 with TRBJ1-1; TRBD1 is a possible D gene (5 bases). V was clipped by 4 bases and J by 6 bases, with 15 bases between them. CDR3 size: 14 residues. The germline CDR1 and CDR2 sequences are MGHDK and SYGVNS. The CDR3 protein is CASSVEGRRPEAFF. Here the CDR3 DNA reads TGTGCCAGCAGTGTGGAGGGGAGAAGGCCTGAAGCTTTCTTT. The full variable domain, with the rest looked up from reference TRBV25-1 and TRBJ1-1, is EADIYQTPRYLVIGTGKKITLECSQTMGHDKMYWYQQDPGMELHLIHYSYGVNSTEKGDLSSESTVSRIRTEHFPLTLESARPSHTSQYLCASSVEGRRPEAFFGQGTRLTVV.

This sequence joins TRBV10-1 and TRBJ2-7, with 10 bases identical to TRBD1. Germline-derived CDR1 and CDR2 are WNHNN and SYGVQD (reference sequence). This CDR3 comprises 13 residues. Losses at the gene ends were 6 bases for V and 9 bases for J; bases not matched to a gene: 8. The DNA of the CDR3 is TGCGCCAGCAGCCCCGGGACAGGGGCGAGGCAGTACTTC. This translates into CASSPGTGARQYF.

This chain joins TRBV19 and TRBJ2-3; 11 nucleotides agree with TRBD2. Per the germline V gene, CDR1 is LNHDA and CDR2 is SQIVND (reference sequence). The J segment lost 0 bases and the V segment lost 6 bases, leaving 2 bases of the junction unmatched. The CDR3 loop spans 15 amino acids. For the CDR3, the DNA is TGTGCCAGTAGCACTAGCGGGGGTAGCACAGATACGCAGTATTTT. Encoded protein: CASSTSGGSTDTQYF.

This chain links TRBV7-2 with TRBJ2-5; possible D gene TRBD1, 6 bases. This CDR3 is 13 amino acids long. CDR1 and CDR2 from the germline V gene are SGHTA and FQGNSA. Deletions cut 5 bases from V and 5 bases from J, with 12 bases between. The CDR3 DNA reads as TGTGCCAGCAGCCGGGACCAGGGGGAGACCCAGTACTTC. It translates to CASSRDQGETQYF. The complete variable domain, with remaining parts taken from reference TRBV7-2 and TRBJ2-5, reads GAGVSQSPSNKVTEKGKDVELRCDPISGHTALYWYRQSLGQGLEFLIYFQGNSAPDKSGLPSDRFSAERTGGSVSTLTIQRTQQEDSAVYLCASSRDQGETQYFGPGTRLLVL.

The chain links TRBV18 to TRBJ1-2; D is possibly TRBD1 (5 bases). The V and J ends lost 0 bases and 5 bases respectively, with 7 bases between them. This CDR3 region has 13 residues. Germline loops: CDR1 KGHSH, CDR2 LQKENI. The CDR3 sequence: CASSPPGGYGYTF. The CDR3 DNA reads as TGTGCCAGCTCACCACCCGGGGGTTATGGCTACACCTTC.

The chain joins TRBV5-1 to TRBJ2-3; 14 nucleotides line up with TRBD2. This CDR3 spans 20 amino acids. Germline CDR1 and CDR2: SGHRS and YFSETQ. The ends lost 1 base at V and 1 base at J; junction bases unmatched: 11. CDR3 loop: CASSLNGLAGGSTGTDTQYF. CDR3 bases: TGCGCCAGCAGCTTGAACGGACTAGCGGGGGGCTCTACGGGCACAGATACGCAGTATTTT.

To note about this clone: The same CDR3 is also encoded by other DNA sequences in this sample. The chain employs TRBV4-1 and TRBJ1-5; D might be TRBD1 (5 bases). The CDR3 spans 15 residues. The ends were cut back, 1 base at V and 6 bases at J, with 13 bases in the middle. Germline V gene sequence: CDR1 MGHRA, CDR2 YSYEKL. The CDR3, as DNA: TGCGCCAGCAGCCAAGGCCTCCAGGGTGGTCAGCCCCAGCATTTT. It specifies CASSQGLQGGQPQHF.

The chain links TRBV7-2 to TRBJ1-3; perhaps TRBD1 as D (6 bases). The V and J ends lost 2 bases and 2 bases respectively, with 10 bases between them. This CDR3 comprises 15 residues. Germline values: CDR1 SGHTA, CDR2 FQGNSA. DNA of the CDR3: TGTGCCAGCAGCTTACGGGAGGGGGCTGGAAACACCATATATTTT. As protein: CASSLREGAGNTIYF. Variable domain in full (rest from reference TRBV7-2 and TRBJ1-3): GAGVSQSPSNKVTEKGKDVELRCDPISGHTALYWYRQSLGQGLEFLIYFQGNSAPDKSGLPSDRFSAERTGGSVSTLTIQRTQQEDSAVYLCASSLREGAGNTIYFGEGSWLTVV.